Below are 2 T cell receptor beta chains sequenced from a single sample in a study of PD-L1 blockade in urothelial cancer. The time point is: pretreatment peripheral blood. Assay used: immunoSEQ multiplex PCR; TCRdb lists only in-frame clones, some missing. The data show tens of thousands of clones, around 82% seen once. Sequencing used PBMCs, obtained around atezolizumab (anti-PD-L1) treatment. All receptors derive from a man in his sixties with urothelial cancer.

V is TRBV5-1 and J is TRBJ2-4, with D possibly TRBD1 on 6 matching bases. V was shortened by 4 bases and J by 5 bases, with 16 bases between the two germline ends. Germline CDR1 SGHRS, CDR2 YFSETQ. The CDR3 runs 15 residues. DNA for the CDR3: TGCGCCAGCAGCCTAAGTGGGGGCGCAGAAAACATTCAGTACTTC. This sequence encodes CASSLSGGAENIQYF.

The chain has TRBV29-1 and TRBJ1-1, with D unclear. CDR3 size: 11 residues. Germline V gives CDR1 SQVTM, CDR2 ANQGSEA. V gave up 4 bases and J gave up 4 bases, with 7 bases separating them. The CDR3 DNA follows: TGCAGCGTTGCAGTTGGCACTGAAGCTTTCTTT. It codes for CSVAVGTEAFF.